Listed below are T cell receptor beta chains from one sample, sequenced in a study of blood T cell repertoires in COVID-19. Sequenced by immunoSEQ multiplex PCR; TCRdb stores in-frame clones only, minus some. Of 40,000 to 55,000 clones listed, roughly 90% are singletons. The specimen sequenced was peripheral blood. All receptors come from a human donor in a cohort sampled during active COVID-19. Both conserved end residues are part of each CDR3. A D gene is named only where the DNA matches it firmly. Clone size is shown for a subset of rows, as once, few, many or a class of expanded clone.

TRBJ2-2 - - TRBV5-1 CASSPGTPTGELFF TGCGCCAGCAGCCCTGGGACACCCACCGGGGAGCTGTTTTTT
TRBJ2-1 - - TRBV9 CASSVETGLYNEQFF TGTGCCAGCAGCGTAGAGACAGGTTTATACAATGAGCAGTTCTTC
TRBJ2-7 - TRBD1 TRBV14 CASSRDRGHYEQYF TGTGCCAGCAGCCGGGACAGGGGACACTACGAGCAGTACTTC
TRBJ2-1 - - TRBV5-1 CASSPRQGGNNEQFF TGCGCCAGCAGCCCCCGGCAGGGTGGAAATAATGAGCAGTTCTTC
TRBJ2-7 - TRBD2 TRBV3-1/TRBV3-2 CASRTTGTSYDEQYF TGTGCCAGCAGGACCACCGGGACTAGCTATGACGAGCAGTACTTC
TRBJ2-7 - - TRBV27 CASSWVGHAAYEQYF TGTGCCAGCAGTTGGGTGGGGCACGCTGCCTACGAGCAGTACTTC
TRBJ2-7 - - TRBV27 CASSFQGTYEQYF TGTGCCAGCAGTTTTCAGGGGACCTACGAGCAGTACTTC
TRBJ2-1 - TRBD1 TRBV24-1 CATSDPDRNYNEQFF TGTGCCACCAGTGACCCGGACAGGAATTACAATGAGCAGTTCTTC
TRBJ2-5 - TRBD1 TRBV5-1 CASSLGGGQGQETQYF TGCGCCAGCAGCTTGGGGGGCGGACAGGGACAAGAGACCCAGTACTTC
TRBJ2-5 once TRBD1 TRBV10-3 CAIRRQGVEETQYF TGTGCCATCAGGAGACAGGGGGTGGAAGAGACCCAGTACTTC
TRBJ2-1 - TRBD2 TRBV7-3 CASSPSPSGNEQFF TGTGCCAGCAGCCCCTCACCTAGCGGCAATGAGCAGTTCTTC
TRBJ1-2 - TRBD1 TRBV7-8 CASSGWDSSPYGYTF TGTGCCAGCAGCGGATGGGACAGTTCCCCCTATGGCTACACCTTC
TRBJ1-3 - - TRBV11-2 CASSLGGVRAGNTIYF TGTGCCAGCAGCCTAGGGGGGGTTCGGGCTGGAAACACCATATATTTT
TRBJ1-1 - - TRBV9 CASSVAGRVGQYTEAFF TGTGCCAGCAGCGTAGCCGGCAGGGTAGGCCAGTACACTGAAGCTTTCTTT
TRBJ1-1 - TRBD1 TRBV7-3 CASSLEQGVLHPMNTEAFF TGTGCCAGCAGCTTAGAACAGGGGGTTCTGCATCCCATGAACACTGAAGCTTTCTTT
TRBJ2-1 - TRBD2 TRBV2 CASRQRSGGADNEQFF TGTGCCAGCAGACAAAGGAGCGGGGGGGCCGACAATGAGCAGTTCTTC
TRBJ2-3 - TRBD2 TRBV5-6 CASRGRGRGGTDTQYF TGTGCCAGCAGAGGCCGGGGCCGGGGGGGCACAGATACGCAGTATTTT
TRBJ2-7 - TRBD1 TRBV4-3 CASSQDPLGQGAAYEQYF TGCGCCAGCAGCCAAGATCCCCTAGGACAGGGGGCAGCCTACGAGCAGTACTTC